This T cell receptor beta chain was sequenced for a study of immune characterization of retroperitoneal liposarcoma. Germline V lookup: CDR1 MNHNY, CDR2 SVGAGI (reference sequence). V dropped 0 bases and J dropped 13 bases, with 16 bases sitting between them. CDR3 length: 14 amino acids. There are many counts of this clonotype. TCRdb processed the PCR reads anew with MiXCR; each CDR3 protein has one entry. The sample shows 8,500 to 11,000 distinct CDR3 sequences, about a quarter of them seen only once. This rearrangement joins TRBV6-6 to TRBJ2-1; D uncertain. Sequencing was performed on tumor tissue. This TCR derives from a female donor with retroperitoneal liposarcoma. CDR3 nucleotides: TGTGCCAGCAGTTACTCGATTACGGAAGAGACCCAGTTCTTC. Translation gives CASSYSITEETQFF.